The rows below give T cell receptor beta chains drawn from one sample of a study of cytomegalovirus exposure and HLA in healthy donors. Some clones are missing from TCRdb's copy, which holds only in-frame ones; the method was immunoSEQ multiplex PCR. This sample yields 130,000 to 150,000 clones, of which roughly 80% are seen a single time; roughly 2.9% belongs to the top ten. Sequencing used PBMCs. Receptors originate from a woman in her twenties or thirties in good health and CMV-seronegative. Each CDR3 is given with its conserved first and last residue. D genes are given only for firm matches. Size tells how often a clone was seen (once, few, many) or the class of an expanded clone, and some rows leave it out.

V gene,D gene,clone size,J gene,CDR3 protein,CDR3 DNA
TRBV18,TRBD1,.,TRBJ2-6,CASSRTGFSGANVLTF,TGTGCCAGCTCACGGACAGGGTTCTCTGGGGCCAACGTCCTGACTTTC
TRBV5-1,.,.,TRBJ2-7,CASSLVTSSYEQYF,TGCGCCAGCAGCTTGGTTACCAGCTCCTACGAGCAGTACTTC
TRBV2,TRBD1,.,TRBJ1-4,CASSEYTGANEKLFF,TGTGCCAGCAGTGAATATACAGGGGCGAATGAAAAACTGTTTTTT
TRBV7-2,.,once,TRBJ2-7,CASSPGQMYEQYF,TGTGCCAGCAGCCCGGGACAAATGTACGAGCAGTACTTC
TRBV5-6,TRBD1,.,TRBJ2-2,CASSPAGGYTGELFF,TGTGCCAGCAGCCCGGCAGGGGGATACACCGGGGAGCTGTTTTTT
TRBV7-3,.,once,TRBJ1-2,CASSLGQGGGYTF,TGTGCCAGCAGCTTAGGGCAGGGCGGCGGCTACACCTTC
TRBV6-1,.,.,TRBJ1-1,CASSVAGRRGNTEAFF,TGTGCCAGCAGTGTGGCGGGCAGGCGGGGCAACACTGAAGCTTTCTTT
TRBV5-4,.,.,TRBJ1-1,CASSAQGWGMNTEAFF,TGTGCCAGCAGCGCGCAGGGGTGGGGAATGAACACTGAAGCTTTCTTT
TRBV7-3,TRBD2,.,TRBJ2-3,CASSLRREARTDTQYF,TGTGCCAGCAGCTTAAGGCGGGAGGCCCGCACAGATACGCAGTATTTT
TRBV6-5,.,.,TRBJ1-3,CASYRSGTSGNTIYF,TGTGCCAGCTATCGGAGCGGTACCTCTGGAAACACCATATATTTT
TRBV10-2,.,.,TRBJ1-1,CASSESFGCEAFF,TGCGCCAGCAGTGAGTCTTTTGGCTGCGAAGCTTTCTTT
TRBV19,.,.,TRBJ2-1,CASSLGNWEQFF,TGTGCCAGTAGCCTCGGGAACTGGGAGCAGTTCTTC
TRBV18,.,few,TRBJ1-1,CASSPGGGQAGPIFF,TGTGCCAGCTCACCAGGCGGGGGCCAGGCGGGCCCCATTTTCTTT
TRBV10-1,TRBD1,once,TRBJ2-1,CASSAGTGFEEQFF,TGCGCCAGCAGTGCTGGGACAGGCTTTGAGGAGCAGTTCTTC
TRBV2,TRBD1,many,TRBJ1-5,CASTQGDQPQHF,TGTGCCAGTACCCAGGGGGATCAGCCCCAGCATTTT
TRBV29-1,.,few,TRBJ1-1,CSALGGVSTEAFF,TGCAGCGCCCTGGGGGGGGTGAGCACTGAAGCTTTCTTT
TRBV7-2,.,.,TRBJ2-2,CASSLKTSSNTGELFF,TGTGCCAGCAGCTTAAAAACTAGCTCGAACACCGGGGAGCTGTTTTTT
TRBV6-6,TRBD1,.,TRBJ1-2,CASSYSWDSNYGYTF,TGTGCCAGCAGTTACTCCTGGGACAGTAACTATGGCTACACCTTC
TRBV5-4,TRBD1,.,TRBJ2-2,CASSLEVGTGFTGELFF,TGTGCCAGCAGCTTGGAGGTAGGGACAGGGTTCACCGGGGAGCTGTTTTTT
TRBV30,.,few,TRBJ1-5,CAWSSGHFNQPQHF,TGTGCCTGGAGTTCTGGACACTTCAATCAGCCCCAGCATTTT
TRBV18,TRBD1,.,TRBJ1-6,CASSPSGQGNSPLHF,TGTGCCAGCTCACCGTCGGGACAGGGTAATTCACCCCTCCACTTT
TRBV10-1,TRBD2,.,TRBJ2-1,CASSEGLAGDYNEQFF,TGCGCCAGCAGTGAAGGTCTAGCGGGAGATTACAATGAGCAGTTCTTC
TRBV7-9,TRBD1,.,TRBJ2-7,CSSSRDSREQYF,TGTTCCAGCAGCCGGGACAGTCGCGAGCAGTACTTC
TRBV28,.,.,TRBJ1-4,CASNPGISTNEKLFF,TGTGCCAGCAATCCAGGGATTTCGACTAATGAAAAACTGTTTTTT
TRBV5-6,.,.,TRBJ2-3,CASSLVGPSTDTQYF,TGTGCCAGCAGCTTGGTGGGGCCTAGCACAGATACGCAGTATTTT
TRBV5-4,TRBD1,.,TRBJ1-2,CASSYRGIVYGYTF,TGTGCCAGCAGCTACAGGGGAATAGTCTATGGCTACACCTTC
TRBV2,.,.,TRBJ2-7,CASTEGPLYEQYF,TGTGCCAGCACCGAGGGCCCGTTGTACGAGCAGTACTTC
TRBV15,TRBD2,.,TRBJ2-2,CATSRDRASGGTGELFF,TGTGCCACCAGCAGAGATCGGGCTAGCGGAGGCACCGGGGAGCTGTTTTTT
TRBV28,TRBD1,.,TRBJ2-1,CASSLGTGVVNEQFF,TGTGCCAGCAGTTTAGGGACAGGGGTGGTCAATGAGCAGTTCTTC
TRBV19,.,.,TRBJ2-7,CASSRENTYEQYF,TGTGCCAGTAGTCGCGAGAATACCTACGAGCAGTACTTC
TRBV28,.,.,TRBJ1-5,CASSFRQGGRNQPQHF,TGTGCCAGCAGTTTTCGGCAGGGTGGACGTAATCAGCCCCAGCATTTT
TRBV27,.,.,TRBJ2-5,CASTGFSRETQYF,TGTGCCAGCACAGGGTTTTCTCGAGAGACCCAGTACTTC
TRBV11-1,TRBD1,.,TRBJ1-1,CASSLEGAVTEAFF,TGTGCCAGCAGCTTAGAGGGGGCGGTTACTGAAGCTTTCTTT
TRBV5-6,.,.,TRBJ2-5,CASSLDRVNQETQYF,TGTGCCAGCAGCTTGGACAGGGTAAACCAGGAGACCCAGTACTTC
TRBV18,.,once,TRBJ1-1,CASSREGSDTEAFF,TGTGCCAGCTCACGAGAAGGAAGCGACACTGAAGCTTTCTTT
TRBV4-1,TRBD2,.,TRBJ2-3,CASSHLAGVSTDTQYF,TGCGCCAGCAGCCACCTGGCGGGGGTTAGCACAGATACGCAGTATTTT
TRBV15,.,.,TRBJ1-5,CATSSYLGNQPQHF,TGTGCCACCAGCTCGTATCTTGGCAATCAGCCCCAGCATTTT
TRBV5-1,.,.,TRBJ2-6,CASSSGISGANVLTF,TGCGCCAGCAGCTCAGGGATCTCTGGGGCCAACGTCCTGACTTTC
TRBV14,.,.,TRBJ1-2,CASSPRAQGYGYTF,TGTGCCAGCAGCCCACGTGCGCAGGGCTATGGCTACACCTTC
TRBV10-1,TRBD2,.,TRBJ2-5,CASSEGSGRKETQYF,TGCGCCAGCAGTGAAGGAAGCGGGAGGAAGGAGACCCAGTACTTC
TRBV19,.,.,TRBJ2-7,CASSIATQGRYEQYF,TGTGCCAGTAGTATAGCGACGCAGGGAAGGTACGAGCAGTACTTC